Presented here are 21 T cell receptor beta chains from one specimen sequenced in a study of T cell responses to AZD1222 COVID-19 vaccine. Some clones are missing from TCRdb's copy, which holds only in-frame ones; the method was immunoSEQ multiplex PCR. The top ten hold 1.5% of the sample, which has under 200,000 clones, 90% seen once. The sample here was peripheral blood, taken on day 0 of AZD1222 vaccination. The source of these receptors is an adult in good health.

This clone has more than one count but fewer than ten. The chain joins TRBV3-1 (or the pseudogene TRBV3-2) to TRBJ1-1; possible D gene TRBD1, 5 bases. Between the trimmed V and J ends, which lost 3 bases and 1 base, there was a span of 9 bases. CDR1 is LGHDT and CDR2 is YNNKEL in the germline V gene (reference sequence). The CDR3 spans 14 residues. The CDR3 sequence: CASSQGLQNTEAFF. The CDR3 coding sequence is TGTGCCAGCAGCCAGGGACTTCAGAACACTGAAGCTTTCTTT.

The V and J genes are TRBV11-2 and TRBJ1-2, with a weak D call TRBD1 (6 bases). The CDR3 covers 13 residues. Germline loops: CDR1 SGHAT, CDR2 FQNNGV. Trimming took off 5 bases at V and 5 bases at J, with 12 bases between the two ends. Written as DNA, the CDR3 is TGTGCCAGCAGCCAGACAGGTGAATATGGCTACACCTTC. Encoded protein: CASSQTGEYGYTF.

The chain links TRBV10-3 to TRBJ1-2; the match to TRBD1 covers 8 bases. CDR3 length equals 18 residues. Germline CDR1 reads ENHRY; CDR2 reads SYGVKD. Unmatched junction bases numbered 20, after V lost 3 bases and J lost 8 bases. CDR3 amino acids: CAISDPATGEGAKKGYTF. CDR3 DNA: TGTGCCATCAGTGACCCTGCGACAGGGGAAGGCGCCAAAAAAGGCTACACCTTC.

This clone was detected a few times. The CDR3 region has the DNA TGTGCCAGCAGCCGTCGGGATGCAACTAATGAAAAACTGTTTTTT. Its translation: CASSRRDATNEKLFF. The chain is built from TRBV5-4 and TRBJ1-4; D is unclear. The germline V gene encodes CDR1 SGHNT and CDR2 YYREEE (reference sequence). There are 15 residues in the CDR3. Trimming removed 4 bases at V and 0 bases at J, with 10 bases between.

The chain joins TRBV6-5 to TRBJ2-3, with D possibly being TRBD1 (7 bases). The CDR3 sequence is 14 residues long. Germline V gene data show CDR1 as MNHEY and CDR2 as SVGAGI. V was cut by 6 bases and J by 5 bases, with 15 bases left in between. The CDR3 reads CASRGSQGGDTQYF. The CDR3 region has the DNA TGTGCCAGCAGGGGGTCCCAGGGGGGAGATACGCAGTATTTT.

This clone was seen many times. CDR3 region: CASSILAGRTDTQYF. In DNA, the CDR3 is TGTGCCAGCAGCATACTAGCGGGGCGGACAGATACGCAGTATTTT. The chain couples TRBV2 to TRBJ2-3; 10 bases align to TRBD2. CDR3 length: 15 residues. CDR1 is SNHLY, CDR2 FYNNEI, per germline. J lost 3 bases, V lost 6 bases, and 6 bases had no gene match.

The V call is TRBV5-1, the J call TRBJ1-3; 8 bases are a match to TRBD1. Per the germline V gene, CDR1 is SGHRS and CDR2 is YFSETQ. The CDR3 is 17 amino acids. V was clipped by 1 base and J by 3 bases; unmatched bases: 9. The CDR3 spells CASSLSGQGAFGNTIYF. The CDR3 nucleotides read TGCGCCAGCAGCTTGAGTGGACAGGGCGCATTTGGAAACACCATATATTTT.

This clone was counted many times. The chain joins TRBV6-4 to TRBJ2-1; TRBD2 matches at 7 bases. CDR1 and CDR2 from the germline V gene are MRHNA and SNTAGT. The CDR3 has 16 residues. V was clipped by 2 bases and J by 9 bases; unmatched bases: 13. DNA for the CDR3: TGTGCCAGCAGTGACCATGTAAGCGGGGATATCGGTGAGCAGTTCTTC. Its protein is CASSDHVSGDIGEQFF.

The chain has TRBV4-2 and TRBJ2-5; unclear D gene. In germline, CDR1 is LGHNA, CDR2 YNFKEQ. This CDR3 is built from 15 residues. The ends were cut back, 0 bases at V and 3 bases at J, with 11 bases in the middle. The CDR3 protein is CASSQDVARKETQYF. CDR3 DNA: TGTGCCAGCAGCCAAGATGTTGCTAGGAAAGAGACCCAGTACTTC.

V usage is TRBV28 and J usage is TRBJ2-7; 8 bases align to TRBD1. J was trimmed by 5 bases and V by 4 bases; bases with no gene match: 7. This CDR3 is built from 14 residues. CDR1 and CDR2 from the germline V gene are MDHEN and SYDVKM. The CDR3 DNA reads as TGTGCCAGCAGTTCCCGACAGGGGCGGGACGAGCAGTACTTC. It encodes CASSSRQGRDEQYF.

V is TRBV28 and J is TRBJ2-7, with D unclear. V gave up 4 bases and J gave up 5 bases, with 18 bases separating them. Germline V gives CDR1 MDHEN, CDR2 SYDVKM. The CDR3 spans 15 residues. Here the CDR3 reads CASSWVFEGLDEQYF. The CDR3 region has the DNA TGTGCCAGCAGTTGGGTCTTTGAAGGTCTTGACGAGCAGTACTTC.

The chain uses TRBV7-3 and TRBJ2-7, with no clear D. The CDR3 covers 13 residues. V was shortened by 3 bases and J by 5 bases, with 11 bases between the two germline ends. Germline values: CDR1 SGHTA, CDR2 FQGTGA. The CDR3 nucleotides read TGTGCCAGCAGCTTGGCCAGGAGCGACGAGCAGTACTTC. Residues: CASSLARSDEQYF.

The chain joins TRBV27 to TRBJ1-2; 8 nucleotides agree with TRBD1. The CDR3 has 14 amino acids. V shed 6 bases, J shed 7 bases, and the junction held 10 bases outside the gene matches. CDR1 and CDR2 from the germline V gene are MNHEY and SMNVEV (reference sequence). The CDR3 coding sequence is TGTGCCAGCAGCCCCGACAGGGGTATCTTTGGCTACACCTTC. Translated: CASSPDRGIFGYTF.

V is TRBV19 and J is TRBJ2-7; maybe TRBD1 (6 bases). The CDR3 is 13 residues long. Trimming took 5 bases from V and 2 from J, leaving 10 bases between them. The germline gives CDR1 LNHDA, CDR2 SQIVND (reference sequence). The CDR3 loop is CASSSRQAYEQYF. The CDR3, as DNA: TGTGCCAGTAGTTCGCGACAGGCCTACGAGCAGTACTTC.

V usage is TRBV7-2 and J usage is TRBJ1-5; 7 bases are a match to TRBD1. Unmatched junction bases numbered 13, after V lost 4 bases and J lost 4 bases. The CDR3 consists of 17 residues. Looked up from germline, CDR1 is SGHTA and CDR2 is FQGNSA. DNA for the CDR3: TGTGCCAGCAGCTCCGCCCCAGGGACAGCTCTAAATCAGCCCCAGCATTTT. Translation gives CASSSAPGTALNQPQHF.

The chain employs TRBV19 and TRBJ1-2, with TRBD1 matching over 9 bases. The CDR3 extends over 16 amino acids. Germline lookup yields CDR1 LNHDA and CDR2 SQIVND (reference sequence). Unmatched junction bases numbered 10, after V lost 5 bases and J lost 3 bases. This CDR3 is CASSPWTGVKDYGYTF. Written as DNA, the CDR3 is TGTGCCAGTAGTCCATGGACAGGGGTTAAGGACTATGGCTACACCTTC.

The chain uses TRBV28 and TRBJ2-7; 10 bases match TRBD2. With V trimmed by 10 bases and J by 3 bases, 9 bases remained unmatched. Germline CDR1 MDHEN, CDR2 SYDVKM. The CDR3 consists of 14 residues. CDR3 region: CATSLTSGVYEQYF. The CDR3 DNA sequence: TGTGCCACTTCCCTAACTAGCGGGGTCTACGAGCAGTACTTC.

The gene calls are TRBV18 and TRBJ2-5; the D gene is possibly TRBD2 (5 bases). Trimming took 0 bases from V and 2 from J, leaving 10 bases between them. The CDR3 sequence is 15 residues long. Germline CDR1 and CDR2: KGHSH and LQKENI. As DNA, the CDR3 is TGTGCCAGCTCACCACCCGGGATGCTACAAGAGACCCAGTACTTC. This gives the protein CASSPPGMLQETQYF.

V is TRBV4-1 and J is TRBJ1-2; TRBD1 aligns across 11 bases. Germline values: CDR1 MGHRA, CDR2 YSYEKL. Trimming cost V 2 bases and J 5 bases; bases outside gene matches: 4. The CDR3 has 15 residues. The CDR3, as DNA: TGCGCCAGCAGCCAATGGACAGGGGGCGGTTATGGCTACACCTTC. This encodes CASSQWTGGGYGYTF.

The chain joins TRBV24-1 to TRBJ1-1, with D unresolved. The CDR3 extends over 13 amino acids. The V gene lost 1 base and the J gene lost 6 bases, with 8 bases spanning the gap. Germline CDR1 reads KGHDR; CDR2 reads SFDVKD. CDR3 sequence reads: CATSDLFQPEAFF. The CDR3 DNA reads TGTGCCACCAGTGATTTATTTCAACCTGAAGCTTTCTTT.

The rearrangement joins TRBV5-1 to TRBJ2-5; the D is unclear. This CDR3 region has 13 residues. CDR1 is SGHRS and CDR2 is YFSETQ in the germline V gene. V lost 4 bases to trimming and J lost 5 bases, with 12 bases between them. In DNA, the CDR3 is TGCGCCAGCAGCCCCGACTCCTGGGAGACCCAGTACTTC. As protein: CASSPDSWETQYF. Drawing the rest from reference TRBV5-1 and TRBJ2-5, the complete variable domain is KAGVTQTPRYLIKTRGQQVTLSCSPISGHRSVSWYQQTPGQGLQFLFEYFSETQRNKGNFPGRFSGRQFSNSRSEMNVSTLELGDSALYLCASSPDSWETQYFGPGTRLLVL.